Below, 31 T cell receptor beta chains from the same sample are listed, as sequenced in a study of response to subunit inactivated influenza vaccine. One entry per CDR3 protein results from TCRdb running MiXCR on the RT-PCR reads. Found here are 430,000 or so distinct CDR3 sequences, approximately 11% of them singletons; the top ten hold around 12%. The sample was PBMCs from blood, taken 45 days after vaccination. The source of these receptors is a man over 45 who received an inactivated influenza vaccine.

The table lists this clonotype with many counts. The V call is TRBV27, the J call TRBJ2-5, with TRBD1 as a possible D gene (6 bases). The CDR3 runs 14 residues. V was shortened by 5 bases and J by 5 bases, with 15 bases between the two germline ends. Per the germline V gene, CDR1 is MNHEY and CDR2 is SMNVEV (reference sequence). CDR3 amino acids: CASSPKTGRETQYF. For the CDR3, the DNA is TGTGCCAGCAGTCCGAAGACAGGAAGGGAGACCCAGTACTTC.

The chain joins TRBV20-1 to TRBJ2-3, with D perhaps matching TRBD1 (5 bases). Trimming removed 0 bases at V and 2 bases at J, with 12 bases between. The length of the CDR3 is 15 residues. Germline V CDR1 and CDR2: DFQATT, SNEGSKA (reference sequence). CDR3 nucleotides: TGCAGTGCTAGAGACCGGCAGGGCCCCACAGATACGCAGTATTTT. Residues: CSARDRQGPTDTQYF.

This clonotype was found a few times. J is TRBJ2-1 and V is TRBV3-1, with D tentatively TRBD1 or TRBD2 (5 bases each). Germline loops: CDR1 LGHDT, CDR2 YNNKEL (reference sequence). Trimming left V 1 base short and J 8 bases short, with 12 bases between. The CDR3 has 14 residues. Here the CDR3 DNA reads TGTGCCAGCAGCCAAGGGTGGGGGTCCCATGAGCAGTTCTTC. This sequence encodes CASSQGWGSHEQFF.

At least ten counts were recorded for this clonotype. This sequence joins TRBV20-1 and TRBJ1-5; weak D call: TRBD1 (5 bases). This CDR3 region has 14 residues. Between the trimmed V and J ends, which lost 6 bases and 3 bases, there was a span of 15 bases. CDR1 is DFQATT and CDR2 is SNEGSKA in the germline V gene (reference sequence). CDR3 in DNA: TGCAGTGCAACCGGGACGTATGACAATCAGCCCCAGCATTTT. Protein sequence: CSATGTYDNQPQHF.

The chain employs TRBV20-1 and TRBJ1-5; tentative D call: TRBD1 (5 bases). Germline V gives CDR1 DFQATT, CDR2 SNEGSKA (reference sequence). V gave up 0 bases and J gave up 7 bases, with 19 bases separating them. This CDR3 comprises 16 residues. CDR3 nucleotide sequence: TGCAGTGCTAGAGATCACAAGGGAGGGGCCCTCCAGCCCCAGCATTTT. Protein sequence: CSARDHKGGALQPQHF.

There are a few counts of this clonotype. The rearrangement uses TRBV29-1 and TRBJ1-1; TRBD1 is a possible D gene (6 bases). The CDR3 sequence is 14 residues long. The germline V and J ends were trimmed by 7 bases and 5 bases, with 20 bases remaining between them. The germline gives CDR1 SQVTM, CDR2 ANQGSEA. CDR3 loop: CSALGKGRGTEAFF. The DNA for the CDR3 is TGCAGCGCGTTGGGGAAGGGAAGGGGGACTGAAGCTTTCTTT.

This clonotype was seen only a few times. The chain uses TRBV7-2 and TRBJ2-3; TRBD1 matches at 7 bases. The CDR3 sequence is 15 residues long. With 2 bases clipped from V and 0 bases from J, the junction kept 2 bases outside the gene matches. Germline V lookup: CDR1 SGHTA, CDR2 FQGNSA. The CDR3 DNA reads as TGTGCCAGCAGCTTACTGGGACAGAGCACAGATACGCAGTATTTT. It yields the protein CASSLLGQSTDTQYF.

This clonotype was seen a few times. Sequence at one end of the junction differs from germline and may be a read error. The genes are TRBV7-7 and TRBJ2-5; 9 bases line up with TRBD2. This CDR3 contains 16 residues. Per germline, CDR1 SSHAT and CDR2 FNYEAQ (reference sequence). CDR3 DNA sequence: TGTGCTAGCAGCTTGGGTAGCGGGGGTCCCCAAGAGACCCAGCACTTC. Its protein is CASSLGSGGPQETQHF.

This clonotype occurred a few times. The rearrangement links TRBV10-3 to TRBJ2-3, with no clear D. Trimming left V 0 bases short and J 2 bases short, with 15 bases between. Germline lookup yields CDR1 ENHRY and CDR2 SYGVKD. CDR3 size: 17 residues. The CDR3 loop reads CAISESKGLGNTDTQYF. CDR3 DNA: TGTGCCATCAGTGAGTCGAAAGGGCTGGGTAACACAGATACGCAGTATTTT.

This clonotype was detected many times. The chain combines TRBV20-1 with TRBJ2-7; D is ambiguous. Germline CDR1 and CDR2: DFQATT and SNEGSKA (reference sequence). The CDR3 is made up of 13 amino acids. V lost 6 bases to trimming and J lost 0 bases, with 12 bases between them. The CDR3 loop is CSARRPSSYEQYF. CDR3 bases: TGCAGTGCCCGCCGGCCTAGCTCCTACGAGCAGTACTTC.

The chain is built from TRBV12-1 and TRBJ2-1. TRBV12-1 is a listed pseudogene. This CDR3 contains 15 residues. DNA for the CDR3: TGTGCCAGCAGCTTTGAAGTTACAGCCTTCAATGAGCAGTTCTTC. This sequence encodes CASSFEVTAFNEQFF.

This clonotype came up a few times. The chain recombines TRBV6-5 with TRBJ2-2; D may be TRBD2 (6 bases). The V end lost 0 bases, the J end lost 14 bases, and 16 bases lay between the germline ends. This CDR3 has 14 amino acids. Germline CDR1 reads MNHEY; CDR2 reads SVGAGI. CDR3 residues: CASSYSRPGARLFF. The DNA of the CDR3 is TGTGCCAGCAGTTACTCGCGGCCGGGAGCCCGTCTGTTTTTT.

This clonotype appeared a few times. This chain uses TRBV20-1 with TRBJ2-7, with D tentatively TRBD1 or TRBD2 (5 bases each). CDR1 DFQATT and CDR2 SNEGSKA come from the germline V gene (reference sequence). The CDR3 extends over 14 amino acids. Deletions cut 1 base from V and 2 bases from J, with 12 bases between. CDR3 in amino acids: CSARAVRDAYEQYF. DNA of the CDR3: TGCAGTGCTAGAGCAGTAAGGGACGCCTACGAGCAGTACTTC.

V and J are TRBV15 and TRBJ1-1; TRBD1 agrees at 7 bases. CDR3 length: 15 residues. The J segment lost 0 bases and the V segment lost 3 bases, leaving 4 bases of the junction unmatched. Looked up from germline, CDR1 is LNHNV and CDR2 is YYDKDF (reference sequence). The CDR3 nucleotides read TGTGCCACCAGCAGGGATGGGACAGTGAACACTGAAGCTTTCTTT. This sequence encodes CATSRDGTVNTEAFF.

V and J are TRBV6-1 and TRBJ2-5, with D maybe TRBD2 (5 bases). The CDR3 is made up of 13 amino acids. Germline lookup yields CDR1 MNHNS and CDR2 SASEGT. V shed 5 bases and J shed 3 bases, with 10 bases lying between them. CDR3 residues: CASSTGIKETQYF. For the CDR3, the DNA is TGTGCCAGCAGTACCGGGATAAAAGAGACCCAGTACTTC.

This clonotype was counted a few times. V gene TRBV7-2 combines with J gene TRBJ2-1, with a tentative D call TRBD2 (6 bases). The V end lost 8 bases, the J end lost 8 bases, and 22 bases lay between the germline ends. Germline CDR1 and CDR2: SGHTA and FQGNSA. The CDR3 is made up of 15 amino acids. CDR3: CASLKGGKNGDEQFF. CDR3 sequence (DNA): TGTGCCAGCCTAAAAGGAGGGAAAAATGGGGATGAGCAGTTCTTC.

This clonotype occurred a few times. The genes are TRBV7-2 and TRBJ1-2; D perhaps matches TRBD1 (6 bases). Germline values: CDR1 SGHTA, CDR2 FQGNSA. This CDR3 region has 12 residues. Trimming took 5 bases from V and 8 from J, leaving 12 bases between them. In nucleotides, the CDR3 is TGTGCCAGCAGCACCACAGGGCTAGGCTACACCTTC. As protein: CASSTTGLGYTF.

This clonotype occurred a few times. J is TRBJ2-7 and V is TRBV12-3 or TRBV12-4; D is possibly TRBD2 (5 bases). Trimming took off 0 bases at V and 7 bases at J, with 7 bases between the two ends. The CDR3 has 12 amino acids. This CDR3 reads CASSLAPGEQYF. In nucleotides, the CDR3 is TGTGCCAGCAGTTTAGCGCCGGGGGAGCAGTACTTC.

V is TRBV24-1 and J is TRBJ2-3; TRBD1 might be the D (6 bases). In germline, CDR1 is KGHDR, CDR2 SFDVKD. This CDR3 contains 15 residues. Trimming stripped 3 bases from V and 2 bases from J, with 11 bases between. The CDR3 sequence is CATSDATGFTDTQYF. In DNA, the CDR3 is TGTGCCACCAGTGATGCGACAGGTTTCACAGATACGCAGTATTTT.

This clonotype was observed many times. The rearrangement joins TRBV4-2 to TRBJ2-7, with D perhaps matching TRBD1 (6 bases). CDR1 LGHNA and CDR2 YNFKEQ come from the germline V gene. Deletions cut 0 bases from V and 4 bases from J, with 16 bases between. The CDR3 sequence is 16 residues long. CDR3 DNA sequence: TGTGCCAGCAGCCAAGAACGAGCAGGGGCGATGTACGAGCAGTACTTC. Translation: CASSQERAGAMYEQYF.

The chain recombines TRBV28 with TRBJ2-7; TRBD2 agrees at 9 bases. Trimming took 4 bases from V and 3 from J; bases not matched to a gene: 4. The CDR3 consists of 14 residues. Germline lookup yields CDR1 MDHEN and CDR2 SYDVKM. CDR3 bases: TGTGCCAGCAGTTCCAGACTAGCGGACTACGAGCAGTACTTC. Its protein is CASSSRLADYEQYF.

The V and J genes are TRBV20-1 and TRBJ1-4; D might be TRBD1 (6 bases). V was clipped by 6 bases and J by 8 bases, with 16 bases between them. The CDR3 spans 13 residues. Per the germline V gene, CDR1 is DFQATT and CDR2 is SNEGSKA (reference sequence). The chain's CDR3 is CSASTGLGEKLFF. CDR3 in DNA: TGCAGTGCGAGTACAGGGTTGGGGGAAAAACTGTTTTTT.

This chain uses TRBV12-3 or TRBV12-4 with TRBJ2-7; D could derive from TRBD1 or TRBD2 (5 bases each). The CDR3 length is 14 residues. V dropped 3 bases and J dropped 5 bases, with 14 bases sitting between them. This chain's CDR3 is CASSLGVASNEQYF. CDR3 sequence (DNA): TGTGCCAGCAGTTTGGGGGTAGCTTCCAACGAGCAGTACTTC.

This clonotype showed up just a few times. The chain links TRBV12-3 or TRBV12-4 to TRBJ1-2, with TRBD1 matching 7 bases. V trimming: 6 bases; J trimming: 4 bases; junction bases outside the gene matches: 8. This CDR3 region has 14 residues. CDR3 amino acids: CASSRRQGSYGYTF. CDR3 DNA sequence: TGTGCCAGCAGCCGAAGACAGGGATCCTATGGCTACACCTTC.

This clonotype came up a few times. J is TRBJ2-1 and V is TRBV25-1; 9 bases align to TRBD2. CDR1 is MGHDK, CDR2 SYGVNS, per germline. With V trimmed by 6 bases and J by 4 bases, 10 bases remained unmatched. CDR3 length equals 16 residues. The CDR3 nucleotides read TGTGCCAGCAGCCTGAGGTCTAGCGGGACATACAATGAGCAGTTCTTC. Its translation: CASSLRSSGTYNEQFF.

The table lists this clonotype with many counts. The genes are TRBV7-2 and TRBJ2-7; 9 nucleotides align to TRBD1. Germline values: CDR1 SGHTA, CDR2 FQGNSA. V lost 5 bases and J lost 0; bases outside the gene matches: 2. There are 14 residues in the CDR3. This chain's CDR3 is CASSKTGGSYEQYF. The DNA of the CDR3 is TGTGCCAGCAGCAAGACAGGGGGCTCCTACGAGCAGTACTTC.

This clonotype appeared many times. The rearrangement joins TRBV7-2 to TRBJ2-5; 9 bases are shared with TRBD1. V gave up 4 bases and J gave up 1 base; unmatched junction bases: 10. Germline values: CDR1 SGHTA, CDR2 FQGNSA. The CDR3 consists of 17 residues. The CDR3 nucleotides read TGTGCCAGCAGCTCGGGACAGGGAGTATGGGGCCAAGAGACCCAGTACTTC. Its translation: CASSSGQGVWGQETQYF.

This sequence joins TRBV7-2 and TRBJ2-2; possible D gene TRBD1, 6 bases. Germline V gives CDR1 SGHTA, CDR2 FQGNSA. The CDR3 spans 15 residues. V was pared by 4 bases and J by 7 bases, with 16 bases between. The CDR3 protein is CASSSQGRRNGELFF. Here the CDR3 DNA reads TGTGCCAGCAGCTCACAGGGTCGGCGGAACGGGGAGCTGTTTTTT.

J is TRBJ2-7 and V is TRBV28, with no clear D. There are 12 residues in the CDR3. Germline V gives CDR1 MDHEN, CDR2 SYDVKM. With 6 bases removed from V and 7 bases from J, the gap between germline ends came to 13 bases. CDR3 DNA: TGTGCCAGCAGCCGAGGACCCTGGGAGCAGTACTTC. Translating gives CASSRGPWEQYF.

This clonotype was picked up many times. The chain couples TRBV28 to TRBJ1-6; D unclear. V lost 8 bases and J lost 18, with 14 bases in between. Germline assignment: CDR1 MDHEN and CDR2 SYDVKM. This CDR3 contains 10 residues. In DNA form, the CDR3 reads TGTGCCAGCGGCCATAGGCGGACCCACTTT. This encodes CASGHRRTHF.

The V gene is TRBV10-3, the J gene TRBJ1-4; a weak D match, TRBD1 (5 bases). The V and J ends lost 0 bases and 2 bases respectively, with 10 bases between them. Germline V gene sequence: CDR1 ENHRY, CDR2 SYGVKD. This CDR3 is 16 amino acids long. The CDR3 coding sequence is TGTGCCATCAGTGAGTCGCCCCAGGGTACTAATGAAAAACTGTTTTTT. This codes for CAISESPQGTNEKLFF.